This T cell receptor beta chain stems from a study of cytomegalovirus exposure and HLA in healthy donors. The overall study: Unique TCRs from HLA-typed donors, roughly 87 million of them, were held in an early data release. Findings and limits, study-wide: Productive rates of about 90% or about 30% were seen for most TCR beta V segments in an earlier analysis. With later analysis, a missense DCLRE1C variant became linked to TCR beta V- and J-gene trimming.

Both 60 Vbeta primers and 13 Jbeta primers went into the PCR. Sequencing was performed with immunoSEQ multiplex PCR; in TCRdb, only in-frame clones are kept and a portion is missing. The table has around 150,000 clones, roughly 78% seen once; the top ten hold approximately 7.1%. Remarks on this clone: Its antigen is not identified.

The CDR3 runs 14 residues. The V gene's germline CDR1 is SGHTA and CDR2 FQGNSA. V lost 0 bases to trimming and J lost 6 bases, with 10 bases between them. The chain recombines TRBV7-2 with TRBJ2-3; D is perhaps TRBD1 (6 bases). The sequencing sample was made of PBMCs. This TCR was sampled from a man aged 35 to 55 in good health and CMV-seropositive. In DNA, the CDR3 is TGTGCCAGCAGCTTAGCCACAGGGCGGGATACGCAGTATTTT. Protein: CASSLATGRDTQYF.